These T cell receptor beta chains were read from a single sample in a study of blood T cell repertoires in COVID-19. Sequencing used immunoSEQ multiplex PCR; TCRdb keeps in-frame clones, though not all of them. The sample shows about 460,000 clones, around nine tenths of them seen only once. Sequencing was carried out using PBMCs or T cells enriched from blood (not recorded which). The receptor source for this set is a woman aged 55-70 years who had recovered from COVID-19. Each CDR3 is given with its conserved first and last residue. A D gene is named only where the DNA matches it firmly. The listing skips clone size in some rows; elsewhere it reads once, few, many or a size class.

J,size,D,V,CDR3,DNA
TRBJ1-5,.,.,TRBV2,CASSPSSNQPQHF,TGTGCCAGCAGTCCCTCTAGCAATCAGCCCCAGCATTTT
TRBJ1-2,.,.,TRBV10-3,CAISNTEGYGYTF,TGTGCCATCAGCAACACAGAGGGCTATGGCTACACCTTC
TRBJ2-5,once,TRBD1,TRBV15,CATSRDGGQGQETQYF,TGTGCCACCAGCAGAGATGGGGGACAGGGGCAAGAGACCCAGTACTTC
TRBJ2-1,once,.,TRBV5-1,CASSLGTGRSYNEQFF,TGCGCCAGCAGCCTCGGCACAGGTCGCTCCTACAATGAGCAGTTCTTC
TRBJ2-3,.,.,TRBV5-6,CASSFGVSGGDTQYF,TGTGCCAGCAGCTTCGGGGTTTCTGGTGGAGATACGCAGTATTTT
TRBJ2-5,.,TRBD2,TRBV10-3,CAISEARAGGPWAQYF,TGTGCCATCAGTGAAGCCCGAGCGGGGGGCCCTTGGGCCCAGTACTTC
TRBJ2-6,.,TRBD1,TRBV9,CASSGYRGLSNVLTF,TGTGCCAGCAGCGGATACAGGGGGCTATCCAACGTCCTGACTTTC
TRBJ1-1,few,TRBD1,TRBV5-1,CASSPRQGAGTEAFF,TGCGCCAGCAGCCCGAGACAGGGGGCAGGCACTGAAGCTTTCTTT
TRBJ1-5,once,.,TRBV19,CASSIEGTGQPQHF,TGTGCCAGTAGTATCGAGGGAACCGGTCAGCCCCAGCATTTT
TRBJ2-5,.,TRBD1,TRBV30,CAWSFNTGGRETQYF,TGTGCCTGGAGTTTCAACACAGGGGGCAGAGAGACCCAGTACTTC
TRBJ2-1,once,TRBD2,TRBV11-2,CASSFLSGGYNEQFF,TGTGCCAGCAGCTTCCTTAGCGGGGGCTACAATGAGCAGTTCTTC
TRBJ2-7,.,.,TRBV6-1,CASSENRDKQYF,TGTGCCAGCAGTGAAAACAGGGATAAGCAGTACTTC
TRBJ1-1,.,.,TRBV21-1,CASSKGGHLNTEAFF,TGTGCCAGCAGCAAAGGTGGGCACCTGAACACTGAAGCTTTCTTT
TRBJ2-7,.,TRBD1,TRBV6-5,CASRSQGVSSYEQYF,TGTGCCAGCAGATCACAGGGGGTAAGCTCCTACGAGCAGTACTTC
TRBJ1-3,.,.,TRBV29-1,CSAGTSGNTIYF,TGCAGCGCGGGGACATCGGGAAACACCATATATTTT
TRBJ2-2,few,.,TRBV7-2,CASSAKSIGGTTGELFF,TGTGCCAGCAGCGCAAAATCTATAGGGGGAACCACCGGGGAGCTGTTTTTT
TRBJ2-3,once,.,TRBV5-4,CASSPRGPDTQYF,TGTGCCAGCAGCCCGAGAGGCCCTGATACGCAGTATTTT
TRBJ1-3,.,.,TRBV7-6,CASSGGPGNTIYF,TGTGCCAGCAGCGGAGGCCCTGGAAACACCATATATTTT
TRBJ1-2,.,.,TRBV5-1,CASSLASGSNYGYTF,TGCGCCAGCAGCTTGGCTTCAGGGTCCAACTATGGCTACACCTTC
TRBJ1-2,.,TRBD1,TRBV5-4,CASSFKGTAGYTF,TGTGCCAGCAGCTTCAAAGGGACAGCTGGCTACACCTTC
TRBJ1-2,.,.,TRBV3-1/TRBV3-2,CASSASGNGYTF,TGTGCCAGCAGCGCTTCAGGGAATGGCTACACCTTC
TRBJ1-2,.,.,TRBV7-2,CASSPRGGHYGYTF,TGTGCCAGCAGCCCCCGCGGGGGGCATTATGGCTACACCTTC
TRBJ2-6,.,TRBD1,TRBV2,CASSPTGQSSGANVLTF,TGTGCCAGCAGTCCCACGGGACAGAGCTCTGGGGCCAACGTCCTGACTTTC
TRBJ2-1,.,TRBD1,TRBV2,CASSNRGYNEQFF,TGTGCCAGCAGTAACAGGGGGTACAATGAGCAGTTCTTC
TRBJ2-1,once,.,TRBV6-5,CASSAGPRGYNEQFF,TGTGCCAGCAGCGCCGGACCTAGGGGGTACAATGAGCAGTTCTTC
TRBJ1-2,.,.,TRBV7-9,CASSLAGQPNYGYTF,TGTGCCAGCAGCTTAGCAGGACAACCTAACTATGGCTACACCTTC
TRBJ1-1,once,.,TRBV7-2,CASSLDWFTEAFF,TGTGCCAGCAGCTTAGACTGGTTCACTGAAGCTTTCTTT
TRBJ1-2,.,.,TRBV14,CASSQGAQDYGYTF,TGTGCCAGCAGCCAAGGGGCGCAGGACTATGGCTACACCTTC
TRBJ1-1,.,.,TRBV5-1,CASSLSQAVGTEAFF,TGCGCCAGCAGCTTGTCCCAAGCGGTGGGGACTGAAGCTTTCTTT
TRBJ2-7,once,TRBD1,TRBV2,CASSARGTDEQYF,TGTGCCAGCAGTGCTAGGGGGACAGATGAGCAGTACTTC
TRBJ2-2,.,.,TRBV6-1,CASSEARGSGELFF,TGTGCCAGCAGTGAAGCGAGAGGGTCCGGGGAGCTGTTTTTT
TRBJ1-2,.,TRBD1,TRBV2,CASLPTGGGYGYTF,TGTGCCAGCCTACCCACAGGGGGCGGCTATGGCTACACCTTC
TRBJ1-4,.,TRBD1,TRBV18,CASCKDREEKLFF,TGTGCCAGCTGTAAGGACAGGGAGGAAAAACTGTTTTTT
TRBJ1-5,.,.,TRBV19,CASSIRGLNDQPQHF,TGTGCCAGTAGTATTAGGGGATTAAATGATCAGCCCCAGCATTTT
TRBJ1-1,.,.,TRBV5-1,CASSVEDTEAFF,TGCGCCAGCAGCGTTGAGGACACTGAAGCTTTCTTT
TRBJ1-2,.,.,TRBV9,CASSVAGQNYGYTF,TGTGCCAGCAGCGTAGCTGGGCAAAACTATGGCTACACCTTC
TRBJ2-7,.,TRBD1,TRBV6-5,CASSWGPTGTYEQYF,TGTGCCAGCAGTTGGGGTCCGACAGGGACCTACGAGCAGTACTTC
TRBJ2-5,.,.,TRBV5-6,CASSRVSGLGETQYF,TGTGCCAGCAGCCGCGTGAGCGGACTTGGAGAGACCCAGTACTTC
TRBJ1-2,.,TRBD1,TRBV9,CASSGDRGPNYGYTF,TGTGCCAGCAGCGGAGACAGGGGTCCAAACTATGGCTACACCTTC
TRBJ2-1,.,TRBD2,TRBV4-1,CASSHPRTSGGHRSSYNEQFF,TGCGCCAGCAGCCACCCCCGGACTAGCGGGGGCCACCGGAGCTCCTACAATGAGCAGTTCTTC
TRBJ1-2,.,.,TRBV27,CASKGATANYGYTF,TGTGCCAGTAAAGGGGCGACAGCGAACTATGGCTACACCTTC
TRBJ1-1,.,.,TRBV20-1,CSARDRREAFF,TGCAGTGCTAGAGATCGGAGGGAGGCTTTCTTT
TRBJ1-5,.,.,TRBV30,CAWGRFNQPQHF,TGTGCCTGGGGCCGTTTCAATCAGCCCCAGCATTTT
TRBJ1-3,.,TRBD1,TRBV4-2,CASSPRDSSGNTIYF,TGTGCCAGCAGCCCCAGGGACAGCTCTGGAAACACCATATATTTT
TRBJ1-1,.,TRBD1,TRBV6-5,CASSLRQGGMNTEAFF,TGTGCCAGCAGTTTACGGCAGGGGGGAATGAACACTGAAGCTTTCTTT
TRBJ1-6,.,.,TRBV20-1,CSASLGSISGSPLHF,TGCAGTGCTAGTTTAGGGAGTATCTCAGGATCACCCCTCCACTTT
TRBJ2-1,.,.,TRBV11-2,CASSFASSSYNEQFF,TGTGCCAGCAGCTTTGCCTCGAGCTCCTACAATGAGCAGTTCTTC
TRBJ2-1,.,TRBD1,TRBV19,CASSIRQGAFNEQFF,TGTGCCAGTAGTATCCGACAGGGGGCCTTCAATGAGCAGTTCTTC
TRBJ1-5,.,.,TRBV19,CASTPGTPLNQPQHF,TGTGCCAGCACCCCGGGGACTCCCTTAAATCAGCCCCAGCATTTT
TRBJ1-1,.,TRBD1,TRBV27,CASSPSTGGSAEAFF,TGTGCCAGCAGTCCCTCAACAGGGGGCAGCGCTGAAGCTTTCTTT
TRBJ1-2,.,TRBD1,TRBV6-2/TRBV6-3,CASSPTRQGGYGYTF,TGTGCCAGCAGCCCCACCCGACAGGGAGGCTATGGCTACACCTTC
TRBJ1-1,.,TRBD1,TRBV29-1,CRGDRPTALNTEAFF,TGCAGGGGGGACAGACCAACAGCCCTTAACACTGAAGCTTTCTTT
TRBJ1-2,.,TRBD1,TRBV4-1,CASSQRTGTGHLANYGYTF,TGCGCCAGCAGCCAGAGAACCGGGACAGGGCACCTAGCTAACTATGGCTACACCTTC
TRBJ2-4,.,TRBD1,TRBV18,CASSPDRVENIQYF,TGTGCCAGCTCACCGGACAGGGTTGAGAACATTCAGTACTTC